What follows describes a single T cell receptor beta chain. This clone was seen only a few times. Its antigen is currently not known. No much larger clonotype is one base removed from it; base qualities were not supplied. Germline trimming amounts to 5 bases on V and 3 bases on J, with 3 as the count of junction bases outside the gene matches. The CDR3 starts with the cysteine, ends with the phenylalanine, and has 15 residues. CDR3 DNA only is kept here, 45 bases in frame from base 1. Reading the germline V gene gives CDR1 SGHTA and CDR2 FQGTGA. This sample stems from a study of cytomegalovirus exposure and HLA in healthy donors (dated by TCRdb to between 2016 and 2019). In terms of the full investigation: An earlier analysis of around 600 of the donors reported approximately 300 Gb of sequence data and 117 million unique TCR beta sequences from 190 million or so T cells. Besides the first cohort of roughly 660 subjects, a separate validation cohort made up of roughly 120 different subjects was used. Typing coverage differed by locus: A, B, C, DRB1 and DQB1 were typed in roughly 629-630 donors, DQA1 in about 500, DPA1 in approximately 600, and DPB1 in 400 to 490. HLA typing covered class I and class II loci at four-digit resolution. In a later genetic analysis, genome-wide SNP genotypes for about 60% of the 666 donors were used, and that subset was treated as a discovery cohort. Rather than drawing on any new phenotypic data, the later analysis identified candidate immune exposures from TCR beta sequences and the way those sequences occurred across donors. An early release that covered about 600 HLA-typed donors contained about 300 gigabases of sequencing data and 85 million to 100 million unique TCR sequences. The study used immunosequencing to profile the T cell repertoires of under 700 subjects and linked those repertoires to cytomegalovirus serostatus. Donor age, sex, ethnicity and CMV serostatus were compiled together with the repertoire data. Every repertoire in the discovery cohort had been generated on one and the same sequencing platform. To decide whether each TCR beta V gene segment behaved as functional or pseudogenic, an earlier analysis of several hundred of the donors relied on high-throughput TCR beta sequencing. The aim of the study was to test whether cataloging public T cell receptors could identify signatures of past pathogen exposure. Of the 300 to 450 genotyped donors, about 80% fell in the genetic ancestry cluster associated with self-reported Caucasian donors. Because of strong linkage in the cohort, four or five DR-DQ haplotypes were treated as single units for association and clustering. On average, roughly 240,000 unique TCR beta nucleotide sequences were sequenced per donor among about 400 genotyped donors of the cohort, with roughly 18% of those sequences being non-productive. The study combined high-throughput TCR immunosequencing, statistical association of individual TCRs with disease status, and machine learning to predict cytomegalovirus infection status. In a later analysis, previously published TCR beta repertoires from hundreds of donors were re-analyzed and high-resolution HLA genotyping was added so that TCR occurrence patterns could be studied.

Library creation used the immunoSEQ multiplex PCR assay. A mixture of 60 forward primers for TCR Vbeta segments and 13 reverse primers for TCR Jbeta segments was used in the multiplex PCR. Amplification of the CDR3 region of rearranged TCR beta genes was performed with a multiplex PCR assay on genomic DNA. On the Illumina HiSeq System, the amplified TCR beta libraries were sequenced as 87-base-pair reads. The study's processing was this. A later analysis counted some 80 million unique TCR beta chains across the 666 repertoires, and some 11 million of these chains were shared by at least two donors. Raw reads were error-corrected and collapsed into unique sequences by a nearest-neighbor algorithm in which closely related sequences were merged to remove PCR and sequencing errors. Alignment of CDR3 sequences to IMGT reference sequences was used to assign V, D and J gene segments. For a sequence to be retained, a match of at least six nucleotides to both a V gene segment and a J gene segment was required. A rearrangement was called productive if the CDR3 had no stop codons and remained in frame with V and J, and every other rearrangement was called non-productive. Following IMGT convention, CDR3 was defined as the stretch from the second conserved V-encoded cysteine up to the conserved J-encoded phenylalanine. In an earlier analysis of around 600 of the donors, sequences lacking an unambiguous match to a single V gene segment were excluded. In an earlier analysis of approximately 590 of the donors, a V segment was called functional when productive rearrangements were above 56.7%, and segregating when the standard deviation between donors exceeded 5%. A statistical classification framework was developed to diagnose cytomegalovirus status using the catalog of TCR beta chain sequences. A later analysis assigned V and J genes by comparing TCR nucleotide sequences with IMGT/GENE-DB human TR gene sequences. The TCRdist pipeline was used in a later analysis to assign CDR3 sequences and most-parsimonious VDJ recombination scenarios. In a later analysis, every TCR beta chain was defined by the combination of its CDR3 amino acid sequence and its V-gene family, and reads without a unique V-gene family were dropped. To address suspected cross-contamination and a sequencing artifact, a later analysis removed around 590 highly shared, low-generation-probability nucleotide sequences. In a later analysis, a clonal expansion index for each public chain was calculated from normalized within-repertoire ranks of inferred template counts. In a later analysis, generation probabilities were computed using a VDJ recombination model fitted to out-of-frame rearrangements, and the results were checked against IGoR. A later analysis scored TCR-TCR, TCR-HLA and TCR-CMV co-occurrence with hypergeometric tests, applying a repertoire-size bias correction to TCR pairs. In a later analysis, false discovery rates were estimated by permuting HLA or CMV assignments 20 times. In a later analysis, co-occurring TCRs were grouped using DBSCAN, with TCRdist sequence similarity added in when clustering inside HLA-allele-positive subsets. Repertoires with fewer than 30,000 or more than 120,000 public chains were left out of co-occurrence clustering, as were four to six repertoires with anomalous nucleotide sharing. The immuneACCESS repertoire file appears here via TCRdb, limited to in-frame rearrangements. These files lack a portion of the clones; in checked studies, under half of the deficit traces to unresolved V genes, and the cause of the others is not known. The DNA gave D and trimming, while V, J and clone size come from that table. The table for this sample lists some 120,000 clones; 55% to 75% of them were counted only once. The biggest ten clones account for 1.5% to 2% of the sample.

The cohort was made up of about 670 healthy bone marrow donors. All cohort members were sampled while nominally healthy, although unrecorded immune exposures were likely present. The donor tested CMV seropositive and was one of the 289 seropositive cohort members. Every donor gave a peripheral blood sample, and the peripheral blood mononuclear cells from that sample were used for TCR beta sequencing. The Qiagen DNeasy Blood Extraction Kit was used to extract genomic DNA from the blood cell samples. Overall results and qualifications from the work: The classifier was reported to diagnose cytomegalovirus status with high specificity and sensitivity in both the original cohort and the validation cohort. In an earlier analysis of approximately 590 of the donors, most TCR beta V segments appeared in productive rearrangements about 87% or about 30% of the time, broadly matching IMGT annotations. The study gave a list of under 200 TCR beta chains associated with cytomegalovirus. Presence/absence analyses assumed roughly uniform sequencing depth across donors, an assumption that may not hold. Assigning TCR associations to individual alleles was difficult when HLA alleles, especially DR and DQ, strongly co-occurred. Most TCR sequences were seen in very few donors, while some public TCRs were found in many individuals. About 17 rarely observed V segments, including chromosome 9 orphons, were excluded from the earlier analysis of some 590 of the donors because counts were too low. Because HLA typing was unavailable for some donors at each locus, only the typed subset was used in association tests. Immune exposure information for the cohort was limited to CMV serostatus. Linkage disequilibrium might explain the correlated functional status among segregating V segments, but an unknown experimental factor could not be ruled out. The 87-base-pair reads could not distinguish some IMGT-functional V segments, including TRBV6-2 and TRBV6-3, so those segments were excluded. At a false discovery rate of 0.05, a later analysis linked around 17,000 TCR beta sequences to specific HLA alleles. Several of the top co-occurrence clusters appeared to be linked to parvovirus B19, influenza, CMV and Epstein-Barr virus, according to a later analysis. A group of highly shared sequence variants was considered likely to be a technical artifact of the sequencing pipeline. Compared with the roughly 720-donor mean, donors in an Asian-associated ancestry cluster had fewer N-insertions in productive TCRs, according to a later genetic analysis. V-gene and J-gene trimming of TCR beta chains was associated with a missense DCLRE1C variant in a later genetic analysis, and the association was replicated in an independent cohort. In a later analysis, the rate of TCR association differed among HLA loci, with DRB1 alleles having the most associated TCRs and HLA-C alleles having the fewest. It was suggested by the authors that the approach could potentially be generalized to other disease states and immunological phenotypes. A further reported finding was that TCR beta sequences accurately predicted the HLA-A and HLA-B alleles for most subjects in the first cohort. Compared with equally common non-associated chains, HLA-associated TCR beta chains in a later analysis were more clonally expanded and had lower generation probabilities. According to a later analysis, most CMV-associated TCR beta chains appeared to be HLA-restricted, and the HLA associations seemed to be driven largely by CMV exposure. Only TCR beta chains were sequenced in this cohort, and the absence of alpha or paired-chain data limited detectable features. In vitro tests confirmed that a few of the cytomegalovirus-associated TCR beta chains recognize cytomegalovirus antigens.

The sequence was collected from a man aged 25 to 40 in good health and CMV-seropositive. The chain uses TRBV7-3 and TRBJ2-1; TRBD2 agrees with 11 junctional bases. Material for sequencing was PBMCs. The base sequence is TGTGCCAGCAGCCGACTAGCGGGATACTACAATGAGCAGTTCTTC. The translation is CASSRLAGYYNEQFF.